Described below is a single T cell receptor (beta chain) sequence and its context. The antigen remains unidentified. This sample stems from a study of shared clonotypes between healthy human individuals. Per the original data handling: Junction-only sequences produced by ImmunoSEQ had no quality scores, so filtering differed. Profiled with immunoSEQ multiplex PCR; TCRdb holds only in-frame clones, not every one. V, J and clone size reflect that table, while D and trimming were determined from the DNA. The top ten hold 10% to 13% of the sample, which has around 330,000 clones, around 74% seen once. CDR1 MNHEY and CDR2 SMNVEV come from the germline V gene (reference sequence). The CDR3 is 17 amino acids. Trimming at V came to 5 bases and at J to 3 bases, leaving 12 bases not matched to a gene. The study's findings and limits: Sampling covered blood only; tissue repertoires likely differ.

Sequenced: memory CD4+ T cells sorted from blood. The sample's subset: CD45RA-negative fraction. The chain combines TRBV27 with TRBJ2-7; TRBD2 aligns across 11 bases. The source is a man in his thirties or forties in good health. CDR3 sequence (DNA): TGTGCCAGCAGTCCGGGGGGGGCGGGACTAGCGGTCTACGAGCAGTACTTC. This sequence encodes CASSPGGAGLAVYEQYF.